The rows below give T cell receptor beta chains drawn from one sample of a study of blood T cell repertoires in COVID-19. The table came from immunoSEQ multiplex PCR; TCRdb's copy has only in-frame clones and leaves some out. This table has around 700,000 clones, around 90% appearing once. Specimen: peripheral blood. The receptors derive from a woman aged 18-30 years with acute or convalescent COVID-19. The CDR3 runs from the conserved cysteine through the conserved F or W. The D gene is left open where the match is weak. Size is stated for part of the rows, as once, few or many counts, or as a class when the clone is expanded.

>TRBD1|18|TRBJ2-6|TRBV10-3|-
TGTGCCACCCGTCCCGGGACAGGTTTGAGCTCTGGGGCCAACGTCCTGACTTTC
CATRPGTGLSSGANVLTF
>TRBD1|16|TRBJ2-1|TRBV24-1|-
TGTGCCACCAGTGATTGGGAAGGGACAGGGGTGCATGAGCAGTTCTTC
CATSDWEGTGVHEQFF
>-|12|TRBJ2-1|TRBV11-2|-
TGTGCCAGCAGCTTAGATCGGGATGAGCAGTTCTTC
CASSLDRDEQFF
>-|12|TRBJ1-2|TRBV6-5|once
TGTGCCAGCAGGGGTGGGGGGTATGGCTACACCTTC
CASRGGGYGYTF
>-|16|TRBJ2-2|TRBV28|-
TGTGCCAGCAGTTTATTGAGTACCTCCGGCACCGGGGAGCTGTTTTTT
CASSLLSTSGTGELFF
>-|13|TRBJ1-2|TRBV28|few
TGTGCCAGCAGCTCCGCGGTTCGATATGGCTACACCTTC
CASSSAVRYGYTF
>-|17|TRBJ1-4|TRBV5-1|-
TGCGCCAGCAGCTTTCTTGGGGGCGCGGCCCCCAATGAAAAACTGTTTTTT
CASSFLGGAAPNEKLFF
>TRBD2|15|TRBJ2-5|TRBV2|-
TGTGCCAGCAAACTAGCGGGGGGCCCGGGGGAGACCCAGTACTTC
CASKLAGGPGETQYF
>-|13|TRBJ1-2|TRBV6-1|once
TGTGCCAGCAGTGAACTACGGGGGAGCGGCTACACCTTC
CASSELRGSGYTF
>-|15|TRBJ1-2|TRBV7-9|-
TGTGCCAGCAGCTTAGTTCGGGGGGGTATCTATGGCTACACCTTC
CASSLVRGGIYGYTF
>-|12|TRBJ2-7|TRBV29-1|-
TGCAGCGTTGAAGCCTCCGGGAGCGAGCAGTACTTC
CSVEASGSEQYF
>TRBD1|14|TRBJ2-7|TRBV3-1/TRBV3-2|few
TGTGCCAGCAGCCAAGTCCAGGGGGCTTACGAGCAGTACTTC
CASSQVQGAYEQYF
>TRBD1|13|TRBJ1-1|TRBV6-6|-
TGTGCCAGCAGCAGGACAGGGGGAACTGAAGCTTTCTTT
CASSRTGGTEAFF
>TRBD1|13|TRBJ1-1|TRBV5-6|-
TGTGCCAGCAGCGTCTACAGGGGGACTGAAGCTTTCTTT
CASSVYRGTEAFF
>-|13|TRBJ1-3|TRBV29-1|-
TGCAGCGTCGTGACAGACTCTGGAAACACCATATATTTT
CSVVTDSGNTIYF
>-|15|TRBJ1-6|TRBV6-4|-
TGTGCCAGCCGATCGGAAGACTCCAAAAATTTACCCCTCCACTTT
CASRSEDSKNLPLHF
>-|15|TRBJ2-1|TRBV5-5|-
TGTGCCAGCAGCTTGGTTGGCCAGGCATACAATGAGCAGTTCTTC
CASSLVGQAYNEQFF
>TRBD1|15|TRBJ1-5|TRBV3-1/TRBV3-2|-
TGTGCCAGCAGCCAAGGACAGGGGCGGGAGCAGCCCCAGCATTTT
CASSQGQGREQPQHF
>-|15|TRBJ2-7|TRBV29-1|once
TGCAGCACCAGTTTGGCCAGGGGCGTTGGCCACGAGCAGTACTTC
CSTSLARGVGHEQYF
>TRBD1|13|TRBJ1-2|TRBV12-3/TRBV12-4|-
TGTGCCAGCAGTTTTAGGGGACAGGGTGGCTACACCTTC
CASSFRGQGGYTF
>TRBD1|18|TRBJ2-6|TRBV5-1|-
TGCGCCAGCAGCGTGAAGGGACAGGCGGGCTCTGGGGCCAACGTCCTGACTTTC
CASSVKGQAGSGANVLTF
>TRBD1|16|TRBJ2-2|TRBV24-1|-
TGTGCCACCAGTGATCCCCCAGGGGGCGACACCGGGGAGCTGTTTTTT
CATSDPPGGDTGELFF
>TRBD1|13|TRBJ1-5|TRBV6-5|-
TGTGCCAGCAGTTGGACAGGGAGTCAGCCCCAGCATTTT
CASSWTGSQPQHF
>-|16|TRBJ2-3|TRBV24-1|-
TGTGCCACCAGTGATTTGCGAGAGGGTGGGACAGATACGCAGTATTTT
CATSDLREGGTDTQYF
>TRBD1|13|TRBJ1-6|TRBV9|-
TGTGCCAGTCCGGACAGGGATAATTCACCCCTCCACTTT
CASPDRDNSPLHF
>-|15|TRBJ1-2|TRBV3-1/TRBV3-2|-
TGTGCCAGCAGCCAAGGGGGGGGACCCAACTATGGCTACACCTTC
CASSQGGGPNYGYTF
>-|17|TRBJ1-6|TRBV28|-
TGTGCCAGCAGCCATACGACAGTCCTCTCCTATAATTCACCCCTCCACTTT
CASSHTTVLSYNSPLHF